This record looks at one T cell receptor beta chain sequence and its context. The antigen is not known. This specimen comes from a study of PD-L1 blockade in urothelial cancer. Turning to the study itself: Patients, treated from about 2014 onward, received atezolizumab 1,200 mg intravenously every 3 weeks. Blood was analyzed 3 weeks (second dose) and 6 weeks after treatment start. Study-wide points: Better progression-free and overall survival followed lower pretreatment blood clonality.

Time point here: pretreatment peripheral blood. Synthetic TCR analog templates were spiked into all PCRs individually. Sequencing was performed with immunoSEQ multiplex PCR; in TCRdb, only in-frame clones are kept and a portion is missing. This sample has about 63,000 clones; about four fifths occur once, and the top ten carry 4.5% to 6%. The length of the CDR3 is 13 residues. Germline values: CDR1 SGHAT, CDR2 FQDESV (reference sequence). V gave up 5 bases and J gave up 5 bases; unmatched junction bases: 4. The clonotype originates from an older man with urothelial cancer. The sample here was PBMCs, taken around atezolizumab (anti-PD-L1) treatment. The chain has TRBV11-1 and TRBJ2-5; TRBD2 matches 8 bases. The CDR3 nucleotides are TGTGCCAGCAGCCCAGGGACTAGGGAGACCCAGTACTTC. It is translated as CASSPGTRETQYF.